These 8 T cell receptor beta chains were sequenced from one sample in a study of a mutant IDH1 vaccine in newly diagnosed glioma. Time point defined: baseline, week 1 (first vaccination visit). Treatment specified: pre-vaccination baseline after standard-of-care therapy. Only in-frame clones appear in the TCRdb table, and some are missing; sequencing was by immunoSEQ multiplex PCR. The data show about 54,000 clones, about four fifths seen once. Sequences were derived from PBMCs, sampled from a glioma patient treated with radiotherapy, temozolomide or both. The origin of the receptors is a man aged 18 to 35 with glioma.

The J gene is TRBJ1-3, the V gene TRBV10-3, with a tentative D call TRBD1 (6 bases). Germline-derived CDR1 and CDR2 are ENHRY and SYGVKD. CDR3 size: 17 residues. CDR3 loop: CATRARGVSSIGNTIYF. The CDR3 DNA reads as TGTGCTACACGGGCCAGGGGCGTCTCATCAATTGGAAACACCATATATTTT.

This chain joins TRBV6-5 and TRBJ1-1; 7 bases agree with TRBD1. The ends lost 9 bases at V and 0 bases at J; junction bases unmatched: 10. This CDR3 has 15 amino acids. CDR1 is MNHEY and CDR2 is SVGAGI in the germline V gene. The CDR3 loop reads CASSPTGTVNTEAFF. The CDR3 DNA sequence: TGTGCCAGTTCCCCCACCGGGACAGTGAACACTGAAGCTTTCTTT.

This sequence joins TRBV7-9 and TRBJ2-7; 7 nucleotides line up with TRBD1. Germline values: CDR1 SEHNR, CDR2 FQNEAQ (reference sequence). This CDR3 spans 16 amino acids. Trimming took 1 base from V and 2 from J; bases not matched to a gene: 8. CDR3 sequence: CASSLGTGGFTYEQYF. For the CDR3, the DNA is TGTGCCAGCAGCTTAGGGACAGGTGGTTTCACCTACGAGCAGTACTTC.

In this sample, this clone turned up once. The rearrangement links TRBV27 to TRBJ2-6; D uncertain. Deletions cut 8 bases from V and 2 bases from J, with 7 bases between. The V gene's germline CDR1 is MNHEY and CDR2 SMNVEV (reference sequence). The CDR3 runs 13 residues. The CDR3 sequence is CASREAGANVLTF. The CDR3 DNA reads TGTGCCAGCCGAGAAGCTGGGGCCAACGTCCTGACTTTC.

The gene calls are TRBV5-4 and TRBJ1-1, with 10 bases aligning to TRBD1. Trimming took 3 bases from V and 0 from J; bases not matched to a gene: 8. This CDR3 region has 17 residues. Germline assignment: CDR1 SGHNT and CDR2 YYREEE (reference sequence). The CDR3 DNA sequence: TGTGCCAGCAGCTCAGGGACAGGGGATTTGATGAACACTGAAGCTTTCTTT. This sequence encodes CASSSGTGDLMNTEAFF.

This chain links TRBV6-5 with TRBJ1-2, with D possibly being TRBD1 (6 bases). Between the trimmed V and J ends, which lost 1 base and 8 bases, there was a span of 17 bases. CDR1 is MNHEY and CDR2 is SVGAGI in the germline V gene. The CDR3 sequence is 15 residues long. The CDR3 is CASSYYGGLVSGYTF. The CDR3, as DNA: TGTGCCAGCAGTTACTATGGGGGGCTGGTATCGGGCTACACCTTC.

The chain uses TRBV6-5 and TRBJ1-2, with 9 bases aligning to TRBD1. The CDR3 totals 14 residues. The germline CDR1 and CDR2 sequences are MNHEY and SVGAGI. V dropped 2 bases and J dropped 5; count of bases not matched to a gene: 3. The CDR3 DNA is TGTGCCAGCAGTTACGACAGGGGGTGGTATGGCTACACCTTC. Its protein product is CASSYDRGWYGYTF.

The chain has TRBV5-4 and TRBJ2-1; D might be TRBD1 or TRBD2, each matching 5 bases. The CDR3 has 13 residues. Between the trimmed V and J ends, which lost 4 bases and 10 bases, there was a span of 15 bases. The germline V gene has CDR1 SGHNT and CDR2 YYREEE (reference sequence). The CDR3 DNA sequence: TGTGCCAGCAGCCCTAGGGGACCCCGAGAGCAGTTCTTC. It specifies CASSPRGPREQFF.